A selection of T cell receptor beta chains follows, all from one sample in a study of OX40 agonist ivuxolimab in advanced cancers. Here immunoSEQ multiplex PCR was the method, and the copy in TCRdb shows in-frame clones only, minus some. Seen here are some 60,000 clones, roughly nine tenths observed once, and the top ten hold 11% to 15%. The material sequenced was CD4+ or CD8+ T cells sorted from blood, taken in a trial of the OX40 agonist ivuxolimab. These receptors all come from an adult with an advanced solid tumor such as melanoma, head and neck, liver or kidney cancer. Both conserved end residues are part of each CDR3. Fields, in order: V gene, D gene, J gene, clone size, CDR3 length, CDR3 protein, CDR3 DNA. A D gene is named only where the DNA matches it firmly. The size of a clone is reported for some rows only, either as once, few or many, or as a class for expanded clones.

>TRBV7-2|.|TRBJ1-1|.|14
CASSLGGLNTEAFF
TGTGCCAGCAGCTTGGGTGGCCTGAACACTGAAGCTTTCTTT
>TRBV11-2|TRBD1|TRBJ1-2|.|19
CASSLGPNRGWTTNYGYTF
TGTGCCAGCAGCTTGGGGCCAAACAGGGGTTGGACCACTAACTATGGCTACACCTTC
>TRBV28|TRBD1|TRBJ2-7|.|15
CASSSFGTVGYEQYF
TGTGCCAGCAGTTCCTTCGGGACAGTCGGCTACGAGCAGTACTTC
>TRBV27|TRBD2|TRBJ2-3|.|16
CASSPRLAGVTDTQYF
TGTGCCAGCAGTCCCCGACTAGCGGGAGTGACAGATACGCAGTATTTT
>TRBV28|TRBD2|TRBJ2-5|.|13
CASRKAGKETQYF
TGTGCCAGCAGGAAAGCGGGAAAAGAGACCCAGTACTTC
>TRBV7-2|.|TRBJ1-1|.|13
CASSNQADTEAFF
TGTGCCAGCAGCAATCAGGCAGACACTGAAGCTTTCTTT
>TRBV6-5|TRBD1|TRBJ1-2|.|15
CASTNSDRRLAGYTF
TGTGCCAGCACCAACTCGGACAGGCGACTCGCTGGCTACACCTTC
>TRBV18|TRBD2|TRBJ2-1|few|15
CASSQGLAGDAEQFF
TGTGCCAGCTCACAGGGACTAGCGGGAGATGCTGAGCAGTTCTTC
>TRBV7-9|.|TRBJ1-6|.|17
CASRATGPSSYNSPLHF
TGTGCCAGCAGAGCCACAGGGCCCAGCTCCTATAATTCACCCCTCCACTTT
>TRBV2|.|TRBJ1-3|.|14
CASNARFSGNTIYF
TGTGCCAGCAACGCCCGATTTTCTGGAAACACCATATATTTT
>TRBV4-2|TRBD2|TRBJ2-5|.|18
CASSQGFPPRLAVGEQYF
TGTGCCAGCAGCCAAGGGTTCCCTCCGAGACTAGCGGTAGGGGAGCAGTACTTC